The subject of this entry is one T cell receptor beta chain. The sample comes from a study of T cell changes during pregnancy in multiple sclerosis. Only in-frame clones appear in the TCRdb table, and some are missing; sequencing was by immunoSEQ multiplex PCR. The data show over 60,000 clones, over 80% seen once. The CDR3 is 18 amino acids. The germline CDR1 and CDR2 sequences are ENHRY and SYGVKD. Trimming at V came to 6 bases and at J to 0 bases, leaving 11 bases not matched to a gene. The sample consisted of peripheral blood, taken in the first trimester of pregnancy. This TCR was sampled from a female donor with multiple sclerosis, enrolled in a pregnancy study. The chain joins TRBV10-3 to TRBJ2-1, with 10 bases matching TRBD2. CDR3 region: CAIRGVGLAEPSYNEQFF. CDR3 nucleotides: TGTGCCATCAGGGGGGTAGGACTAGCGGAACCCTCCTACAATGAGCAGTTCTTC.